A selection of T cell receptor beta chains follows, all from one sample in a study of CD4 T cells in relation to SARS-CoV-2 and coronaviruses. Sequenced by immunoSEQ multiplex PCR; TCRdb stores in-frame clones only, minus some. The sample lists 25,000 or so clones; roughly 66% were seen once. Antigens for these TCRs are unknown. The specimen was CD4+ T cells from PBMCs, cultured in vitro. The receptors come from a human donor in good health. CDR3s include the opening cysteine and the closing phenylalanine or tryptophan. The order of the fields is J gene, D gene, clone size, CDR3 length, V gene, CDR3 protein, CDR3 DNA. The D gene is left open where the match is weak. Clone size is given for some rows only: seen once, a few or many times, or a class if the clone is expanded.

J gene: TRBJ2-5; D gene: NA; clone size: NA; CDR3 length: 15; V gene: TRBV5-6; CDR3 protein: CASSLWGMIGETQYF; CDR3 DNA: TGTGCCAGCAGCTTGTGGGGGATGATCGGAGAGACCCAGTACTTC
J gene: TRBJ1-5; D gene: NA; clone size: NA; CDR3 length: 14; V gene: TRBV28; CDR3 protein: CASSPGQFARPQHF; CDR3 DNA: TGTGCCAGCAGCCCGGGACAATTCGCAAGGCCCCAGCATTTT
J gene: TRBJ2-1; D gene: NA; clone size: NA; CDR3 length: 16; V gene: TRBV5-4; CDR3 protein: CASSFSLTRLGGEQFF; CDR3 DNA: TGTGCCAGCAGCTTCAGTCTGACCCGACTTGGGGGTGAGCAGTTCTTC
J gene: TRBJ2-7; D gene: NA; clone size: few; CDR3 length: 14; V gene: TRBV7-9; CDR3 protein: CASSLVGPRVEQYF; CDR3 DNA: TGTGCCAGCAGCTTAGTAGGTCCAAGGGTCGAGCAGTACTTC
J gene: TRBJ2-7; D gene: NA; clone size: few; CDR3 length: 13; V gene: TRBV5-6; CDR3 protein: CASSSWVGYEQYF; CDR3 DNA: TGTGCCAGCAGCTCATGGGTGGGGTACGAGCAGTACTTC
J gene: TRBJ1-2; D gene: NA; clone size: NA; CDR3 length: 15; V gene: TRBV7-2; CDR3 protein: CASSLDSQGEYGYTF; CDR3 DNA: TGTGCCAGCAGCTTAGATAGCCAGGGAGAGTATGGCTACACCTTC
J gene: TRBJ1-2; D gene: NA; clone size: NA; CDR3 length: 15; V gene: TRBV5-5; CDR3 protein: CASSLGQYSNYGYTF; CDR3 DNA: TGTGCCAGCAGCTTGGGGCAGTACTCTAACTATGGCTACACCTTC
J gene: TRBJ1-2; D gene: NA; clone size: NA; CDR3 length: 13; V gene: TRBV7-9; CDR3 protein: CASSFPVLDGYTF; CDR3 DNA: TGTGCCAGCAGCTTTCCTGTCCTCGATGGCTACACCTTC
J gene: TRBJ1-2; D gene: TRBD1; clone size: NA; CDR3 length: 17; V gene: TRBV5-8; CDR3 protein: CASSLLTGLEGEYGYTF; CDR3 DNA: TGTGCCAGCAGCTTGTTGACAGGGCTTGAAGGAGAATATGGCTACACCTTC
J gene: TRBJ1-2; D gene: TRBD1; clone size: NA; CDR3 length: 13; V gene: TRBV18; CDR3 protein: CASSPPGQGIYTF; CDR3 DNA: TGTGCCAGCTCACCGCCCGGACAGGGAATTTACACCTTC